This note documents a single T cell receptor (beta chain) sequence. The antigen is unknown. The data originate from a study of spatial heterogeneity in lung cancer. Study overall: Raw sequencing reads included, on average, more than 8.5 appearances of each unique TCR and UMI combination. The study, taken as a whole, reports: Of the expanded TCRs, ubiquitous and regional counts tracked the counts of ubiquitous and regional nonsynonymous mutations, respectively. Counts of expanded alpha and beta TCRs within tumors tracked the tumor nonsynonymous mutation count.

In the library, each TCR cDNA molecule bore its own unique molecular identifier. MiXCR, run by TCRdb on the 5' RACE reads, gives a single entry per CDR3 protein. The sample contains roughly 3,000 distinct CDR3 sequences, around 13% of which appear only once. Time point of the sample: sample taken at primary tumor resection. The sample was lung tumor tissue, taken at surgery. This sequence originates from a male donor with early-stage non-small cell lung cancer.

The DNA of the CDR3 is TGTGCCAGCAGCGCCCTTCGGGGGGCACGGGAGCAGTTCTTC. Residues: CASSALRGAREQFF. The chain uses TRBV9 and TRBJ2-1; D may be TRBD2 (7 bases). Between the trimmed V and J ends, which lost 3 bases and 10 bases, there was a span of 17 bases. Germline V gene sequence: CDR1 SGDLS, CDR2 YYNGEE. The CDR3 is 14 amino acids.